This T cell receptor beta chain derives from a study of T cell changes during pregnancy in multiple sclerosis. Germline V gene lookup returns CDR1 SEHNR and CDR2 FQNEAQ (reference sequence). The CDR3 consists of 15 residues. Between the trimmed V and J ends, which lost 5 bases and 6 bases, there was a span of 17 bases. Using immunoSEQ multiplex PCR, the repertoire was profiled, and TCRdb retains in-frame clones only, with some absent. The data contain around 60,000 clones, about 88% of them singletons. This TCR was sampled from a female donor with multiple sclerosis, enrolled in a pregnancy study. The gene calls are TRBV7-9 and TRBJ1-5; no firm D call. Sequenced here: peripheral blood, sampled in the first trimester of pregnancy. The CDR3 DNA reads as TGTGCCAGCAGCACCTCCCGGGAGCGGAGTCAGCCCCAGCATTTT. Amino acid sequence: CASSTSRERSQPQHF.